This T cell receptor (beta chain) was found in a study of beta chain features in type 1 diabetes. Study context: Sorted cells examined across all samples numbered roughly 99,000,000.

Deletions cut 3 bases from V and 2 bases from J, with 5 bases between. This CDR3 comprises 13 residues. CDR1 and CDR2 from the germline V gene are KGHSH and LQKENI. To note about this clone: The antigen remains undetermined.

Broader study findings: For Type 1 diabetes patients, all four CD4+ subsets carried TCRB CDR3s that were moderately but significantly shorter. Equally in patients and controls, shorter templates might have been favored by PCR.

On average, the one heparinised blood draw given by each donor was 90 to 150 mL. Over 95% purity was reached by all sorted populations. Expressed TCRB transcripts got sequenced, as all isolated RNA was reverse transcribed. Generated by immunoSEQ multiplex PCR, the TCRdb table keeps only in-frame clones and is missing some. The sample shows over 90,000 clones, approximately 30% of them seen only once. Sequenced input: central memory CD4+ T cells from blood. V is TRBV18 and J is TRBJ1-3; the D is unclear. The sequence was obtained from a woman in her late teens or twenties with type 1 diabetes. CDR3 loop: CASSPPTGNTIYF. DNA of the CDR3: TGTGCCAGCTCACCTCCCACTGGAAACACCATATATTTT.